The 29 T cell receptor beta chains below were found in one sample sequenced in a study of T cells in Graves' hyperthyroidism and ophthalmopathy. Amplified TCR beta CDR3 regions came from RNA transcripts. Initially, a first-round RT-PCR of the TCR CDR3 employed the HTBI primer set. MiXCR was run by TCRdb on the multiplex PCR reads, yielding one entry per CDR3 protein. This table holds hundreds of thousands of distinct CDR3 sequences, more than 15% found once. Sequenced material: blood. These receptors all come from a woman between 40 and 55 years old with Graves' ophthalmopathy.

This clonotype has only a few counts. This chain links TRBV7-2 with TRBJ2-7, with 10 nucleotides matching TRBD2. The trim removed 7 bases at V and 3 bases at J, leaving 9 bases unmatched. CDR3 length: 15 residues. Germline CDR1 and CDR2: SGHTA and FQGNSA. The CDR3 spells CASTLSGGPGYEQYF. Written as DNA, the CDR3 is TGTGCCAGCACCCTTAGCGGGGGGCCAGGCTACGAGCAGTACTTC.

This clonotype was counted ten times or more. V and J are TRBV20-1 and TRBJ2-1; D unresolved. The CDR3 loop spans 12 amino acids. V was cut by 3 bases and J by 5 bases, with 8 bases left in between. CDR1 is DFQATT and CDR2 is SNEGSKA in the germline V gene (reference sequence). As DNA, the CDR3 is TGCAGTGCTAGTCGGCAGAACAATGAGCAGTTCTTC. As protein: CSASRQNNEQFF.

The V and J genes are TRBV28 and TRBJ1-5; D possibly corresponds to TRBD1 (5 bases). Germline V gene lookup returns CDR1 MDHEN and CDR2 SYDVKM. V was shortened by 5 bases and J by 5 bases, with 19 bases between the two germline ends. CDR3 size: 16 residues. The CDR3 spells CASSPGRRGLDQPQHF. CDR3 nucleotide sequence: TGTGCCAGCAGTCCCGGAAGAAGGGGCCTTGATCAGCCCCAGCATTTT.

This clonotype turned up a few times. The V call is TRBV6-1, the J call TRBJ1-5; no reliable D call. CDR3 size: 14 residues. Trimming removed 8 bases at V and 0 bases at J, with 11 bases between. CDR1 MNHNS and CDR2 SASEGT come from the germline V gene. In DNA form, the CDR3 reads TGTGCCAGCCGGACGGAAAATAGCAATCAGCCCCAGCATTTT. Translating it yields CASRTENSNQPQHF.

The chain combines TRBV6-1 with TRBJ1-1, with D maybe TRBD1 (5 bases). CDR3 size: 14 residues. Per germline, CDR1 MNHNS and CDR2 SASEGT. V was pared by 5 bases and J by 5 bases, with 15 bases between. The CDR3 loop is CASSTDRTGTEAFF. The DNA of the CDR3 is TGTGCCAGCAGTACCGACAGAACGGGGACTGAAGCTTTCTTT.

This clonotype appeared many times. CDR3 sequence: CASSYGDRNTGELFF. CDR3 bases: TGTGCCAGCAGTTACGGGGACAGGAACACCGGGGAGCTGTTTTTT. The chain employs TRBV6-5 and TRBJ2-2; the match to TRBD1 covers 7 bases. With V trimmed by 2 bases and J by 1 base, 1 base remained unmatched. The CDR3 sequence is 15 residues long. Germline lookup yields CDR1 MNHEY and CDR2 SVGAGI.

This clonotype has ten or more counts. This chain connects TRBV11-2 to TRBJ2-5, with D possibly being TRBD1 (5 bases). CDR1 is SGHAT, CDR2 FQNNGV, per germline. The ends were cut back, 8 bases at V and 7 bases at J, with 14 bases in the middle. CDR3 length: 12 amino acids. The CDR3 nucleotides are TGTGCCAGCGGACAAATGCCGGGGACCCAGTACTTC. Amino acid sequence: CASGQMPGTQYF.

This clonotype has at least ten counts. The CDR3 loop is CASSTGRNNSPLHF. Here the CDR3 DNA reads TGCGCCAGCAGCACAGGGCGGAATAATTCACCCCTCCACTTT. The V gene is TRBV5-1, the J gene TRBJ1-6; D is possibly TRBD1 (6 bases). The germline V gene encodes CDR1 SGHRS and CDR2 YFSETQ. This CDR3 is 14 amino acids long. Trimming left V 4 bases short and J 5 bases short, with 10 bases between.

At least ten counts were recorded for this clonotype. V usage is TRBV20-1 and J usage is TRBJ2-3, with 7 positions matching TRBD1. The CDR3 covers 13 residues. Germline V gene lookup returns CDR1 DFQATT and CDR2 SNEGSKA (reference sequence). Trimming cost V 5 bases and J 3 bases; bases outside gene matches: 5. The CDR3 region is CSAGDSFTDTQYF. CDR3 DNA: TGCAGTGCTGGGGACAGCTTTACAGATACGCAGTATTTT.

The V and J genes are TRBV5-1 and TRBJ2-1; 9 bases fit TRBD2. This CDR3 comprises 15 residues. V was clipped by 1 base and J by 9 bases; unmatched bases: 8. CDR1 and CDR2 (germline): SGHRS, YFSETQ. CDR3 region: CASSLRGRASFEQFF. The CDR3 nucleotides read TGCGCCAGCAGCTTGCGCGGGAGGGCCTCCTTTGAGCAGTTCTTC.

This clonotype was recorded a few times. The chain has TRBV27 and TRBJ2-1; D gene uncertain. V was cut by 3 bases and J by 6 bases, with 9 bases left in between. Per the germline V gene, CDR1 is MNHEY and CDR2 is SMNVEV (reference sequence). The CDR3 covers 13 residues. CDR3 amino acids: CASSFRETNEQFF. The CDR3 DNA reads as TGTGCCAGCAGTTTCCGCGAGACCAATGAGCAGTTCTTC.

The chain couples TRBV19 to TRBJ2-3; 10 nucleotides align to TRBD2. The length of the CDR3 is 16 residues. Germline assignment: CDR1 LNHDA and CDR2 SQIVND (reference sequence). The CDR3, as DNA: TGTGCTACTACGGGGCGAGCGGGGGGGCTCACAGATACGCAGTATTTT. Translating gives CATTGRAGGLTDTQYF.

This clonotype was counted at least ten times. The rearrangement links TRBV2 to TRBJ2-3, with 11 bases lining up with TRBD2. Trimming at V came to 4 bases and at J to 4 bases, leaving 4 bases not matched to a gene. The germline gives CDR1 SNHLY, CDR2 FYNNEI. The CDR3 runs 15 residues. DNA of the CDR3: TGTGCCAGCAGTGTTGAGACTAGCGGGGCAGATACGCAGTATTTT. Its protein product is CASSVETSGADTQYF.

This clonotype was picked up many times. The chain recombines TRBV3-1 with TRBJ2-1, with D tentatively TRBD2 (6 bases). The germline V gene encodes CDR1 LGHDT and CDR2 YNNKEL (reference sequence). CDR3 length equals 14 residues. V was trimmed by 3 bases and J by 5 bases, leaving 11 bases between them. CDR3 protein: CASSQRGADNEQFF. In DNA, the CDR3 is TGTGCCAGCAGCCAGCGGGGTGCTGACAATGAGCAGTTCTTC.

Many counts were recorded for this clonotype. CDR3 nucleotides: TGTGCCAGCAGACGGGGCGGGAGGTCCTACGAGCAGTACTTC. This encodes CASRRGGRSYEQYF. The chain carries TRBV13 and TRBJ2-7; 8 bases match TRBD2. Germline V lookup: CDR1 PRHDT, CDR2 FYEKMQ (reference sequence). The junction had 5 bases not matched to a gene; V was cut back by 6 bases and J by 1 base. This CDR3 has 14 amino acids.

This clonotype was seen at least ten times. V usage is TRBV30 and J usage is TRBJ1-2; 8 nucleotides line up with TRBD1. This CDR3 is built from 11 residues. The V gene's germline CDR1 is GTSNPN and CDR2 SVGIG (reference sequence). The V and J ends lost 0 bases and 13 bases, in that order; junction bases with no gene match: 4. The CDR3 nucleotides read TGTGCCTGGAGTGTTCAGGGGGCAGGCACCTTC. It specifies CAWSVQGAGTF.

This clonotype was seen more than once but under ten times. The V and J genes are TRBV2 and TRBJ2-1; 8 positions match TRBD1. V shed 6 bases and J 3 bases; nucleotides not matched to a gene: 7. The CDR3 contains 15 residues. The germline V gene encodes CDR1 SNHLY and CDR2 FYNNEI. CDR3 coding DNA: TGTGCCAGCAGCTTCGACAGGGGTCACTACAATGAGCAGTTCTTC. This translates into CASSFDRGHYNEQFF.

This clonotype was counted only a few times. This chain joins TRBV7-8 and TRBJ2-2; 8 nucleotides match TRBD1. Germline V gene sequence: CDR1 SGHVS, CDR2 FQNEAQ. J was trimmed by 6 bases and V by 3 bases; bases with no gene match: 24. The CDR3 is made up of 21 amino acids. The CDR3 nucleotides read TGTGCCAGCAGCTTCAGTTATCACCCGGGGAAGGACAGGGAGAAGGCCGGGGAGCTGTTTTTT. As protein: CASSFSYHPGKDREKAGELFF.

The gene calls are TRBV6-2 or TRBV6-3 and TRBJ2-3, with D possibly being TRBD1 or TRBD2 (5 bases each). Deletions cut 7 bases from V and 6 bases from J, with 17 bases between. CDR3 length: 14 amino acids. Germline V CDR1 and CDR2: MNHEY, SVGEGT. CDR3 loop: CASTMGTTADTQYF. The CDR3, as DNA: TGTGCCAGCACCATGGGGACCACGGCCGATACGCAGTATTTT.

This clonotype occurred many times. This rearrangement joins TRBV20-1 to TRBJ2-7, with TRBD2 matching over 10 bases. The CDR3 totals 14 residues. Germline CDR1 reads DFQATT; CDR2 reads SNEGSKA (reference sequence). After removal of 2 bases from V and 3 bases from J, the junction contained 4 bases not matched to a gene. Written as DNA, the CDR3 is TGCAGTGCTAGAACCCAGCGGGGGGGCTACGAGCAGTACTTC. This codes for CSARTQRGGYEQYF.

Many counts were recorded for this clonotype. V is TRBV20-1 and J is TRBJ2-1; TRBD2 aligns across 11 bases. The length of the CDR3 is 14 residues. The germline V gene encodes CDR1 DFQATT and CDR2 SNEGSKA (reference sequence). Germline trimming cut 5 bases from V and 5 bases from J; bases unmatched to any gene: 5. CDR3 protein: CSADSGRANNEQFF. DNA of the CDR3: TGCAGTGCTGATAGCGGGAGGGCCAACAATGAGCAGTTCTTC.

The rearrangement joins TRBV5-1 to TRBJ1-1; TRBD1 matches 10 bases. This CDR3 is 12 amino acids long. Germline V gives CDR1 SGHRS, CDR2 YFSETQ. V shed 5 bases, J shed 6 bases, and the junction held 1 base outside the gene matches. Here the CDR3 reads CASRGTGAEAFF. The CDR3 bases are TGCGCCAGCAGGGGGACAGGGGCTGAAGCTTTCTTT.

This clonotype was observed a few times. V and J are TRBV12-3 or TRBV12-4 and TRBJ2-2; D ambiguous. V shed 7 bases and J shed 4 bases, with 10 bases lying between them. The CDR3 spans 13 residues. Written as DNA, the CDR3 is TGTGCCAGCAACTACAGAGGCACCGGGGAGCTGTTTTTT. As protein: CASNYRGTGELFF.

The genes are TRBV20-1 and TRBJ1-2; unclear D gene. Trimming stripped 6 bases from V and 7 bases from J, with 24 bases between. The CDR3 length is 15 residues. The germline CDR1 and CDR2 sequences are DFQATT and SNEGSKA (reference sequence). The CDR3 nucleotides read TGCAGTGCGGCCAAGAGCGGTGGAGGGCAGTCTGGCTACACCTTC. It translates to CSAAKSGGGQSGYTF.

The chain recombines TRBV10-3 with TRBJ2-1; D remains unclear. V shed 4 bases and J shed 5 bases, with 9 bases lying between them. CDR3 length: 13 amino acids. CDR1 and CDR2 from the germline V gene are ENHRY and SYGVKD. The CDR3 sequence is CAISVMRDNEQFF. The CDR3 DNA sequence: TGTGCCATCAGTGTTATGCGAGACAATGAGCAGTTCTTC.

V gene TRBV20-1 combines with J gene TRBJ2-1; possible D gene TRBD2, 5 bases. The CDR3 is made up of 15 amino acids. In germline, CDR1 is DFQATT, CDR2 SNEGSKA (reference sequence). The V gene lost 2 bases and the J gene lost 5 bases, with 16 bases spanning the gap. The CDR3: CSARPTRFLNNEQFF. Here the CDR3 DNA reads TGCAGTGCTAGACCTACTAGGTTTCTTAACAATGAGCAGTTCTTC.

The sample holds a few counts of this clonotype. The chain carries TRBV7-2 and TRBJ1-6; D is possibly TRBD1 (6 bases). Trimming pared 5 bases from V and 10 bases from J, leaving 12 bases between. The CDR3 is 13 amino acids. Per germline, CDR1 SGHTA and CDR2 FQGNSA. CDR3 residues: CASSPPGVSPLHF. CDR3 nucleotide sequence: TGTGCCAGCAGCCCTCCAGGGGTATCACCCCTCCACTTT.

At least ten counts were recorded for this clonotype. The genes are TRBV3-1 and TRBJ2-4; 11 bases fit TRBD1. Germline V lookup: CDR1 LGHDT, CDR2 YNNKEL (reference sequence). Unmatched junction bases numbered 5, after V lost 3 bases and J lost 1 base. The CDR3 totals 17 residues. CDR3 residues: CASSHGQGASAKNIQYF. The CDR3 coding sequence is TGTGCCAGCAGCCATGGACAGGGGGCTTCGGCCAAAAACATTCAGTACTTC.

This clonotype occurred a few times. Here the CDR3 DNA reads TGCAGCGTTGAAGGTTCCGGCCAGGGCTCCTACAATGAGCAGTTCTTC. It yields the protein CSVEGSGQGSYNEQFF. V is TRBV29-1 and J is TRBJ2-1; possibly TRBD1 for D (5 bases). Looked up from germline, CDR1 is SQVTM and CDR2 is ANQGSEA. CDR3 length: 16 amino acids. Deletions cut 1 base from V and 0 bases from J, with 13 bases between.